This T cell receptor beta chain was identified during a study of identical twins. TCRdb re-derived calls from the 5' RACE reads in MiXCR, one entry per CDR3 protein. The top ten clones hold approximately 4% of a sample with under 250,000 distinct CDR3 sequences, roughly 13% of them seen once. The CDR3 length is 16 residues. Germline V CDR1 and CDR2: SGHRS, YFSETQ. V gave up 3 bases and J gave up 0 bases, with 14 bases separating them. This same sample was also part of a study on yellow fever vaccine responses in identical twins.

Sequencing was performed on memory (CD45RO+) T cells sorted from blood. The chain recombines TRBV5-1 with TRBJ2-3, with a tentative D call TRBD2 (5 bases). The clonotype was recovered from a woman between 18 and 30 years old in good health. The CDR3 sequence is CASSSLGAASTDTQYF. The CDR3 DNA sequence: TGCGCCAGCAGCTCCCTGGGAGCGGCTAGCACAGATACGCAGTATTTT. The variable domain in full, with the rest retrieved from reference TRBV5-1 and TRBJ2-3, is KAGVTQTPRYLIKTRGQQVTLSCSPISGHRSVSWYQQTPGQGLQFLFEYFSETQRNKGNFPGRFSGRQFSNSRSEMNVSTLELGDSALYLCASSSLGAASTDTQYFGPGTRLTVL.